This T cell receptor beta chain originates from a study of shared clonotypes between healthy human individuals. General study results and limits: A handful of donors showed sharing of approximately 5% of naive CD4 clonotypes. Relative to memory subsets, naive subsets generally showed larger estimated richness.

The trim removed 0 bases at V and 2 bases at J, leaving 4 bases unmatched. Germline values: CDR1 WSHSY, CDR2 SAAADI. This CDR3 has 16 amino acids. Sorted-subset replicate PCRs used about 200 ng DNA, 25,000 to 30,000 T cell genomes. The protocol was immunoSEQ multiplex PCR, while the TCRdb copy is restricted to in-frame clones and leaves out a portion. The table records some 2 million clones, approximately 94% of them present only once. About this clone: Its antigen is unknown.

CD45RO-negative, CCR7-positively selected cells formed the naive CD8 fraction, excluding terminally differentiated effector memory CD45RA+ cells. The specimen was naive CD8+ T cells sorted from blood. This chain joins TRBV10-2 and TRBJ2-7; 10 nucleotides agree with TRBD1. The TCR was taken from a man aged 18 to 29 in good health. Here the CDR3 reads CASSESRGTGAYEQYF. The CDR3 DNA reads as TGCGCCAGCAGTGAGTCGAGAGGGACAGGGGCCTACGAGCAGTACTTC.